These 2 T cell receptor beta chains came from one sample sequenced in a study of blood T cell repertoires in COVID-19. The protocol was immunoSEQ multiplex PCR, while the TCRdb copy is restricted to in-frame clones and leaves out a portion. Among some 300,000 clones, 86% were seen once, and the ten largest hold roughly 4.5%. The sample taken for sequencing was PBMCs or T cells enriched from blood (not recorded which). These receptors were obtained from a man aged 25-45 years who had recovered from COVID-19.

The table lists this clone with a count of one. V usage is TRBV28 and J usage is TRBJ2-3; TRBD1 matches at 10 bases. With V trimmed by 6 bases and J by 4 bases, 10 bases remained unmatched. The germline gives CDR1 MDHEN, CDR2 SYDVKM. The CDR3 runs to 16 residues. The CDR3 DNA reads TGTGCCAGCAGCTTAGCGGGACAGGGGATCGCAGATACGCAGTATTTT. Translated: CASSLAGQGIADTQYF.

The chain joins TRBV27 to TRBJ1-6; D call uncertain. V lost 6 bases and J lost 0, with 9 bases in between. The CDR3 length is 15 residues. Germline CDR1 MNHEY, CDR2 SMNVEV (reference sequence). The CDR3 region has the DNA TGTGCCAGCAGCTTAAAGAGCTCCTATAATTCACCCCTCCACTTT. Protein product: CASSLKSSYNSPLHF.